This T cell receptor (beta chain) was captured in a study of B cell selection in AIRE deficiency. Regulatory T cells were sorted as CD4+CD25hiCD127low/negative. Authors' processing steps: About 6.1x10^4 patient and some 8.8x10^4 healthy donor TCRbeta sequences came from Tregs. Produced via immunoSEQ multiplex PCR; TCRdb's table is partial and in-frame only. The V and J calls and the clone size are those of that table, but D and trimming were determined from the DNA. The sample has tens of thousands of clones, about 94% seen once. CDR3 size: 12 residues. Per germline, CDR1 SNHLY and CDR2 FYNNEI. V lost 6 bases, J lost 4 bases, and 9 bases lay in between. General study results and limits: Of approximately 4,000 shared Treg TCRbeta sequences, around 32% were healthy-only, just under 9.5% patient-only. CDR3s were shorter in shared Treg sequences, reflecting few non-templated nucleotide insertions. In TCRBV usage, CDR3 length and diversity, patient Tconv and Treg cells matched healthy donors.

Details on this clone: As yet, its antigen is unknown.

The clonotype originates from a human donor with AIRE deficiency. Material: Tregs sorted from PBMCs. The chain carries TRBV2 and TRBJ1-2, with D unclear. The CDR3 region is CASRRTVYGYTF. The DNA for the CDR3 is TGTGCCAGCAGGAGAACGGTCTATGGCTACACCTTC.